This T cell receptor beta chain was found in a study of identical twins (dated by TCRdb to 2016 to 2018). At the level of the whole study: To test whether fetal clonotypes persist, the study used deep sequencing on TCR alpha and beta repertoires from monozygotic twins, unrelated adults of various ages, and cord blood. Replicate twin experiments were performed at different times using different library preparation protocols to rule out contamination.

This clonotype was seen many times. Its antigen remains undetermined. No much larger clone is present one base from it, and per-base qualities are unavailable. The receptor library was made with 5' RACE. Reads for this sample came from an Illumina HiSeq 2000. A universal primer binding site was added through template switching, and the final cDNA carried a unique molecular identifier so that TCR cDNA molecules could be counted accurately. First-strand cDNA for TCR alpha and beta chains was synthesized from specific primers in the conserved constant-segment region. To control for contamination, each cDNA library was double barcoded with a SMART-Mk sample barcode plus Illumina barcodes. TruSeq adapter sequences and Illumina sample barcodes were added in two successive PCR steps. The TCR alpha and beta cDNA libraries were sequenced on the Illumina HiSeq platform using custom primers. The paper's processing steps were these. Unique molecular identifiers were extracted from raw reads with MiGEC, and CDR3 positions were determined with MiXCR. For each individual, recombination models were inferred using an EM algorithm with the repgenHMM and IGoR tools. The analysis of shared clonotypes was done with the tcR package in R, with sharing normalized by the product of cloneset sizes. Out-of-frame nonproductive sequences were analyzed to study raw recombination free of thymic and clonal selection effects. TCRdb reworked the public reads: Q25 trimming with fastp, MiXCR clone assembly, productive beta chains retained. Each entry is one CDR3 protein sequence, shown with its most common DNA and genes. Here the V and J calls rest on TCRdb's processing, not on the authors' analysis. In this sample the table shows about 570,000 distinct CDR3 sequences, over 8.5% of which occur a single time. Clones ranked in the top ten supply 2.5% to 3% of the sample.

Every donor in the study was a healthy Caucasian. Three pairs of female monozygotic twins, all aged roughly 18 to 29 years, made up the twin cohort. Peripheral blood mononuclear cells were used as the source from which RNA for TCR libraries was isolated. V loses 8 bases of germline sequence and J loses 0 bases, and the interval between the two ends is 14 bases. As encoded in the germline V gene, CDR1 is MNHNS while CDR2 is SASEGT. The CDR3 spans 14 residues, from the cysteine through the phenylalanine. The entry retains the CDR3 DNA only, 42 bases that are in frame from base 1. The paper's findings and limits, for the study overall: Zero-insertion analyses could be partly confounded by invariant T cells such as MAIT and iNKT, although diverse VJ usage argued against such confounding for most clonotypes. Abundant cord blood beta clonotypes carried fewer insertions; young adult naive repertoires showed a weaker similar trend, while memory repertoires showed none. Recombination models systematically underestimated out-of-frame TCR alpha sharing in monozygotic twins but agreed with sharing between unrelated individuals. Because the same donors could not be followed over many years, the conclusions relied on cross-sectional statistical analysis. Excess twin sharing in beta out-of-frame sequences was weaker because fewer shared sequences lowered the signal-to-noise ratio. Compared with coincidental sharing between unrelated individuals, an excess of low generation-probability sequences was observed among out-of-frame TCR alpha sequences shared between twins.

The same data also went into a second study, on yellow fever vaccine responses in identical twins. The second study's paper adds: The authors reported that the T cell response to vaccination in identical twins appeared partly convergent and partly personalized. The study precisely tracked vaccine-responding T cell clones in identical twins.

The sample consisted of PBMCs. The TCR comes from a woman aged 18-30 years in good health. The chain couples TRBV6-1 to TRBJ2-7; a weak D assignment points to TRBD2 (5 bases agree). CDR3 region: CASPRARDSYEQYF. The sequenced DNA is TGTGCCAGCCCCCGGGCGAGGGACTCCTACGAGCAGTACTTC.